This T cell receptor beta chain was recovered during a study of cytomegalovirus exposure and HLA in healthy donors. Broader study findings: Sequencing artifact likely explains a cluster of highly shared sequence variants.

Germline CDR1 reads KGHSH; CDR2 reads LQKENI. The V segment lost 2 bases and the J segment 3 bases; nucleotides outside the gene matches: 3. The CDR3 length is 14 residues. Primers included in the PCR were 60 Vbeta and 13 Jbeta primers. Data came from immunoSEQ multiplex PCR; TCRdb stores just in-frame clones and leaves some out. The table shows 150,000 to 200,000 clones, with roughly 80% occurring only once. In the case of this clone: What it binds is not known.

Material: PBMCs. The TCR originated in a male donor in good health and CMV-seronegative. This chain uses TRBV18 with TRBJ1-2, with 7 bases lining up with TRBD1. In nucleotides, the CDR3 is TGTGCCAGCTCACCAAGTGGACAGGACTATGGCTACACCTTC. This gives the protein CASSPSGQDYGYTF.